Presented here are 2 T cell receptor beta chains from one specimen sequenced in a study of OX40 agonist ivuxolimab in advanced cancers. Libraries were prepared through the immunoSEQ multiplex PCR assay. Imported from immuneACCESS, the table was reduced by TCRdb to in-frame sequences with V and J called. These copies leave out some clones; in studies compared against another copy, an unresolved V gene accounts for under half, and the cause of the remainder is not known. In all, the sample holds about 79,000 clones, and about nine tenths of those were seen once. The top ten clonotypes cover less than 0.35% of the sample. The material was CD4+ or CD8+ T cells sorted from blood, obtained in a trial of the OX40 agonist ivuxolimab. Every receptor here comes from an adult with an advanced solid tumor such as melanoma, head and neck, liver or kidney cancer.

The chain has TRBV7-2 and TRBJ2-2; D call uncertain. The CDR3 extends over 13 amino acids. The V gene's germline CDR1 is SGHTA and CDR2 FQGNSA. V lost 5 bases, J lost 5 bases, and 9 bases lay in between. CDR3 coding DNA: TGTGCCAGCAGCGTCACATATACCGGGGAGCTGTTTTTT. It encodes CASSVTYTGELFF.

The chain has TRBV9 and TRBJ1-1; D unresolved. The CDR3 consists of 14 residues. With 0 bases removed from V and 6 bases from J, the gap between germline ends came to 12 bases. Germline CDR1 SGDLS, CDR2 YYNGEE. For the CDR3, the DNA is TGTGCCAGCAGCGTAGTGCCCAGAGGCCCTGAAGCTTTCTTT. Translating it yields CASSVVPRGPEAFF.